The 7 T cell receptor beta chains listed next were all sequenced from one sample in a study of blood T cell repertoires in COVID-19. TCRdb's table, derived via immunoSEQ multiplex PCR, lists solely in-frame clones and lacks some. The table lists under 400,000 clones, roughly 90% of them singletons, with roughly 2.9% in the top ten. The sequenced sample was peripheral blood. Every receptor here comes from a woman aged 25 to 45 with COVID-19, enrolled during active disease.

The genes are TRBV18 and TRBJ1-1, with 8 bases that match TRBD1. Germline lookup yields CDR1 KGHSH and CDR2 LQKENI. The CDR3 is 14 amino acids. Trimming at V came to 8 bases and at J to 1 base, leaving 6 bases not matched to a gene. CDR3 region: CASRRTGQNTEAFF. DNA for the CDR3: TGTGCCAGCCGAAGGACAGGGCAGAACACTGAAGCTTTCTTT.

CDR3 DNA sequence: TGTGCCTGGAGTGTAAACGGGCAGAGAGGACTAGCGGGTTATCGCCGCTCCTACAATGAGCAGTTCTTC. It translates to CAWSVNGQRGLAGYRRSYNEQFF. This chain connects TRBV30 to TRBJ2-1, with 11 bases identical to TRBD2. From germline, CDR1 is GTSNPN and CDR2 SVGIG (reference sequence). The J segment lost 0 bases and the V segment lost 0 bases, leaving 22 bases of the junction unmatched. The CDR3 runs 23 residues.

The genes are TRBV19 and TRBJ1-5; TRBD1 agrees at 11 bases. The V gene end was trimmed by 6 bases and the J gene end by 3 bases; junction bases not matched to a gene: 7. The CDR3 loop spans 16 amino acids. Germline V lookup: CDR1 LNHDA, CDR2 SQIVND (reference sequence). CDR3 sequence reads: CASSLMDRGLNQPQHF. CDR3 nucleotides: TGTGCCAGTAGCCTAATGGACAGGGGGCTCAATCAGCCCCAGCATTTT.

The CDR3 loop is CASSNLRTGGGYGYTF. The CDR3 nucleotides are TGTGCCAGTAGTAATCTAAGGACAGGGGGCGGCTATGGCTACACCTTC. The chain combines TRBV19 with TRBJ1-2; 11 positions match TRBD1. The CDR3 covers 16 residues. The ends lost 4 bases at V and 4 bases at J; junction bases unmatched: 8. Germline loops: CDR1 LNHDA, CDR2 SQIVND (reference sequence).

The genes are TRBV7-9 and TRBJ1-4, with 7 nucleotides matching TRBD1. The CDR3 contains 14 residues. The germline V gene encodes CDR1 SEHNR and CDR2 FQNEAQ (reference sequence). V was clipped by 5 bases and J by 5 bases; unmatched bases: 5. This CDR3 is CASSPGGKNEKLFF. CDR3 sequence (DNA): TGTGCCAGCAGCCCAGGGGGGAAGAATGAAAAACTGTTTTTT.

The chain links TRBV7-9 to TRBJ1-2; D gene ambiguous. This CDR3 is 11 amino acids long. Germline V gene lookup returns CDR1 SEHNR and CDR2 FQNEAQ (reference sequence). CDR3 amino acids: CSFGGDYGYTF. CDR3 nucleotides: TGTTCCTTCGGCGGAGACTATGGCTACACCTTC.

The rearrangement links TRBV28 to TRBJ1-6; D perhaps matches TRBD1 (6 bases). The ends were cut back, 4 bases at V and 3 bases at J, with 10 bases in the middle. CDR3 length equals 15 residues. The germline gives CDR1 MDHEN, CDR2 SYDVKM. For the CDR3, the DNA is TGTGCCAGCAGTTCGGACAGATACTATAATTCACCCCTCCACTTT. Translating gives CASSSDRYYNSPLHF.